One TCR beta chain is described in this entry. Its antigen is unidentified. The sample originates from a study of cytomegalovirus exposure and HLA in healthy donors. Study-level background: Earlier, almost 120 million unique TCR beta sequences were recovered from roughly 200 million T cells by an analysis.

The CDR3 totals 14 residues. CDR1 and CDR2 from the germline V gene are MGHDK and SYGVNS. V shed 3 bases and J shed 7 bases, with 15 bases lying between them. Study-wide findings and caveats: Rarity marked most TCR sequences, yet some public TCRs occurred in many donors. Presence/absence analysis assumed near-uniform sequencing depth across donors. DRB1 showed the most TCR associations and HLA-C the fewest in a later analysis, as rates varied by HLA locus.

PCR employed 60 Vbeta and 13 Jbeta primers. Measured with immunoSEQ multiplex PCR; TCRdb has only the in-frame clones, and not every one. The table has about 81,000 clones, just over 75% seen once. This chain uses TRBV25-1 with TRBJ1-2; tentative D call: TRBD1 (6 bases). This receptor was identified in a man aged 45 to 65 in good health and CMV-seropositive. Sequenced input: PBMCs. The CDR3 region is CASSEVMGASGYTF. The DNA for the CDR3 is TGTGCCAGCAGTGAGGTGATGGGGGCTAGTGGCTACACCTTC.